This TCR beta chain was identified during a study of preoperative IRX-2 immunotherapy in early breast cancer. Sequenced by immunoSEQ multiplex PCR; TCRdb stores in-frame clones only, minus some. There are over 55,000 clones in the sample; around 94% occur only once, and roughly 1.5% lies in the top ten. Documented treatment: preoperative locoregional IRX-2 cytokine immunotherapy. Patients received preoperative, locoregional IRX-2 cytokine immunotherapy in a phase Ib study. The CDR3 is 16 amino acids. Trimming at V came to 4 bases and at J to 15 bases, leaving 16 bases not matched to a gene. Germline V CDR1 and CDR2: SGHTA, FQGNSA.

The sample was acquired from a patient treated with IRX-2 immunotherapy. The chain joins TRBV7-2 to TRBJ2-1; TRBD1 aligns across 12 bases. The TCR originated in a human donor with breast cancer. CDR3 in DNA: TGTGCCAGCAGCTACTTGATGGGACAGGGGGCGGCCCGAGGGTTCTTC. The encoded protein is CASSYLMGQGAARGFF.